This TCR beta chain stems from a study of T-cell reconstitution after alpha-beta-depleted transplantation in children. Researchers prepared the TCRbeta library using unique molecular identifiers, the study reports. TCRdb reanalysed the PCR reads using MiXCR and keeps one entry per CDR3 protein. The sample records roughly 500,000 distinct CDR3 sequences, roughly an eighth being singletons. This clonotype was picked up a small number of times. This CDR3 has 15 amino acids. The ends were cut back, 6 bases at V and 0 bases at J, with 12 bases in the middle. This rearrangement joins TRBV12-3 or TRBV12-4 to TRBJ2-4, with D possibly being TRBD2 (6 bases). The sample was PBMCs from the stem cell graft donor, taken from the stem cell graft. The receptor's source is a human donor who donated a stem cell graft to a child with combined immunodeficiency. This CDR3 reads CASREGYLAKNIQYF. In nucleotides, the CDR3 is TGTGCCAGCAGGGAGGGATACCTAGCCAAAAACATTCAGTACTTC.